This note documents a single T cell receptor (beta chain) sequence. Its cognate antigen is unknown. This record belongs to a study of glioma-infiltrating T cells after dendritic cell vaccination. Here immunoSEQ multiplex PCR was the method, and the copy in TCRdb shows in-frame clones only, minus some. The data hold just under 100,000 clones, with roughly 80% observed a single time. Time point given: after dendritic cell vaccination, including at tumor progression/relapse. Isocitrate dehydrogenase mutation was absent in all glioblastoma patients. Germline V lookup: CDR1 SGHVS, CDR2 FQNEAQ. The CDR3 has 15 residues. V lost 1 base, J lost 2 bases, and 9 bases lay in between. Regarding the study as a whole: No direct clonality-survival link was found; a diverse polyclonal response may matter. Longer survival after dendritic cell vaccination followed higher pretreatment TIL content.

This sequence joins TRBV7-8 and TRBJ1-3; maybe TRBD1 (5 bases). The specimen was blood, collected after dendritic cell vaccination. This sequence originates from a human donor with glioblastoma. The CDR3 nucleotides read TGTGCCAGCAGCTTAGTAGACAGCCCTGGAAACACCATATATTTT. This codes for CASSLVDSPGNTIYF.